The sequence of this T cell receptor beta chain was determined in a study of early T cells in non-severe SARS-CoV-2 infection. Background on the study: Chains from this unsorted whole-blood bulk RNA could not be paired.

TCRdb independently ran MiXCR on the 5' RACE reads; one entry per CDR3 protein. The sample records fewer than 85,000 distinct CDR3 sequences, about a sixth being singletons. V was trimmed by 8 bases and J by 3 bases, leaving 16 bases between them. Germline lookup yields CDR1 MNHEY and CDR2 SVGEGT. The CDR3 is 14 amino acids. Whole-study results and caveats: The VDJdb matching leaned toward anti-spike CD8 responses and overlooked private and CD4 specificities.

In this sample, this clonotype turned up a few times. The antigen remains unidentified. The source is an adult who was a healthcare worker with PCR-confirmed SARS-CoV-2 infection or an uninfected control (not recorded which). Material for sequencing was whole blood. The V call is TRBV6-2 or TRBV6-3, the J call TRBJ2-5; no definite D call. The CDR3 DNA is TGTGCCAGCTCACCCACTACTCAGAAAGAGACCCAGTACTTC. Protein sequence: CASSPTTQKETQYF.